This passage covers 29 T cell receptor beta chains from one sample sequenced in a study of identical twins. TCRdb ran MiXCR on the 5' RACE reads and lists one entry per CDR3 protein. Of roughly 240,000 distinct CDR3 sequences in the sample, 7% to 8.5% were seen once. Another study also made use of these data, one on yellow fever vaccine responses in identical twins.

Sequencing was performed on CD8+ T cells sorted from blood. The receptor set was obtained from a woman younger than 30 in good health.

This clonotype was picked up many times. This chain links TRBV5-1 with TRBJ2-1; D is ambiguous. V lost 2 bases, J lost 5 bases, and 5 bases lay in between. The germline V gene has CDR1 SGHRS and CDR2 YFSETQ. The CDR3 has 12 amino acids. CDR3 in DNA: TGCGCCAGCAGCTTCCCCAACAATGAGCAGTTCTTC. This codes for CASSFPNNEQFF.

This clonotype was observed at least ten times. J is TRBJ2-7 and V is TRBV12-3 or TRBV12-4; weak D call: TRBD1 (5 bases). CDR3 length: 13 amino acids. With 5 bases removed from V and 6 bases from J, the gap between germline ends came to 14 bases. This chain's CDR3 is CASSLQGGGEQYV. CDR3 nucleotides: TGTGCCAGCAGTCTCCAGGGTGGTGGCGAGCAGTACGTC.

Ten or more counts support this clonotype. The chain is built from TRBV12-3 or TRBV12-4 and TRBJ2-5; no firm D call. V lost 7 bases, J lost 6 bases, and 18 bases lay in between. The CDR3 has 14 amino acids. The CDR3 region has the DNA TGTGCCAGCACCCACCCCCAGATGAGTAAGACCCAGTACTTC. It translates to CASTHPQMSKTQYF.

The chain employs TRBV12-3 or TRBV12-4 and TRBJ2-2; TRBD2 matches 8 bases. The CDR3 runs 16 residues. Trimming removed 6 bases from V and 1 base from J; junction bases left unmatched: 7. The CDR3 DNA is TGTGCCAGCAGCATACTAGCGGTCCTGAACACCGGGGAGCTGTTTTTT. Protein sequence: CASSILAVLNTGELFF.

The J gene is TRBJ2-3, the V gene TRBV7-9; D gene ambiguous. Germline V gene sequence: CDR1 SEHNR, CDR2 FQNEAQ (reference sequence). Trimming pared 5 bases from V and 2 bases from J, leaving 11 bases between. The CDR3 extends over 14 amino acids. This chain's CDR3 is CASSPRVDTDTQYF. In DNA, the CDR3 is TGTGCCAGCAGCCCTAGGGTCGACACAGATACGCAGTATTTT. The whole variable domain, remainder taken from reference TRBV7-9 and TRBJ2-3, is DTGVSQNPRHKITKRGQNVTFRCDPISEHNRLYWYRQTLGQGPEFLTYFQNEAQLEKSRLLSDRFSAERPKGSFSTLEIQRTEQGDSAMYLCASSPRVDTDTQYFGPGTRLTVL.

The rearrangement uses TRBV12-3 or TRBV12-4 and TRBJ2-1, with D possibly TRBD2 on 5 matching bases. The V end was cut by 7 bases, the J end by 4 bases, with 23 bases between. The CDR3 sequence is 17 residues long. In DNA form, the CDR3 reads TGTGCCAGCACCTCCTGGGGAGTTAGTCGAGCGTACAATGAGCAGTTCTTC. This translates into CASTSWGVSRAYNEQFF.

This clonotype has more than one count but fewer than ten. V usage is TRBV20-1 and J usage is TRBJ2-1, with D hard to call. There are 14 residues in the CDR3. V lost 6 bases, J lost 0 bases, and 12 bases lay in between. Germline values: CDR1 DFQATT, CDR2 SNEGSKA (reference sequence). This CDR3 reads CSARTDSSYNEQFF. CDR3 sequence (DNA): TGCAGTGCCAGAACAGATAGCTCCTACAATGAGCAGTTCTTC.

This clonotype has ten or more counts. V is TRBV20-1 and J is TRBJ1-4, with D uncertain. Trimming took off 3 bases at V and 0 bases at J, with 11 bases between the two ends. The CDR3 spans 15 residues. Germline V gives CDR1 DFQATT, CDR2 SNEGSKA (reference sequence). The CDR3 DNA is TGCAGTGCTAGGACGGACGATACAACTAATGAAAAACTGTTTTTT. As protein: CSARTDDTTNEKLFF.

This clonotype was seen ten or more times. The V gene is TRBV7-6, the J gene TRBJ2-2; D call uncertain. The germline V gene encodes CDR1 SGHVS and CDR2 FNYEAQ. With 4 bases removed from V and 4 bases from J, the gap between germline ends came to 4 bases. This CDR3 comprises 12 residues. The CDR3 coding sequence is TGTGCCAGCAGCTGGAGCACCGGGGAGCTGTTTTTT. Its translation is CASSWSTGELFF.

V and J are TRBV27 and TRBJ2-2; 7 bases line up with TRBD2. This CDR3 region has 15 residues. Trimming cost V 6 bases and J 5 bases; bases outside gene matches: 9. Germline V gene lookup returns CDR1 MNHEY and CDR2 SMNVEV (reference sequence). The CDR3 DNA reads TGTGCCAGCAGCCCCCCCCCAGCGGGGACCGGGGAGCTGTTTTTT. Translating it yields CASSPPPAGTGELFF.

This clonotype was observed at least ten times. CDR3 coding DNA: TGTGCCAGCAGCTCCGGGACAGGGGTCAATGAGCAGTTCTTC. Amino acid sequence: CASSSGTGVNEQFF. The chain employs TRBV11-2 and TRBJ2-1, with 10 bases that match TRBD1. V was pared by 4 bases and J by 6 bases, with 3 bases of the junction left unmatched. The CDR3 extends over 14 amino acids. Germline-derived CDR1 and CDR2 are SGHAT and FQNNGV.

The CDR3 region is CASSPQGANGELFF. CDR3 in DNA: TGTGCCAGCAGCCCTCAGGGGGCTAACGGGGAGCTGTTTTTT. V usage is TRBV7-8 and J usage is TRBJ2-2; 8 bases are shared with TRBD1. Germline CDR1 reads SGHVS; CDR2 reads FQNEAQ. This CDR3 is 14 amino acids long. Unmatched junction bases numbered 6, after V lost 5 bases and J lost 7 bases.

This clonotype has a handful of counts. V usage is TRBV4-2 and J usage is TRBJ2-1; weak D call: TRBD2 (6 bases). Germline values: CDR1 LGHNA, CDR2 YNFKEQ. V was clipped by 3 bases and J by 4 bases, with 13 bases between them. The length of the CDR3 is 15 residues. The CDR3 loop is CASSQDPGLYNEQFF. CDR3 coding DNA: TGTGCCAGCAGCCAGGATCCGGGACTTTACAATGAGCAGTTCTTC.

The chain carries TRBV5-1 and TRBJ2-5; 14 bases align to TRBD2. The germline V gene encodes CDR1 SGHRS and CDR2 YFSETQ. This CDR3 has 15 residues. Trimming removed 7 bases from V and 4 bases from J; junction bases left unmatched: 6. The CDR3, as DNA: TGCGCCAGCGGGCGACTAGCGGGAGGGCCAGAGACCCAGTACTTC. Translation: CASGRLAGGPETQYF.

V gene TRBV27 combines with J gene TRBJ2-2; D is perhaps TRBD1 (5 bases). Germline lookup yields CDR1 MNHEY and CDR2 SMNVEV (reference sequence). V gave up 5 bases and J gave up 4 bases, with 17 bases separating them. This CDR3 has 16 amino acids. The CDR3 sequence: CASSQLNGQLTGELFF. The CDR3, as DNA: TGTGCCAGCAGTCAATTAAATGGACAACTCACCGGGGAGCTGTTTTTT.

J is TRBJ1-1 and V is TRBV7-9, with D possibly matching TRBD1 (5 bases). The V end lost 5 bases, the J end lost 4 bases, and 17 bases lay between the germline ends. In germline, CDR1 is SEHNR, CDR2 FQNEAQ (reference sequence). The CDR3 runs 15 residues. In DNA form, the CDR3 reads TGTGCCAGCAGCGGCGGTCGCTCGGGGGGCACTGAAGCTTTCTTT. Amino acids: CASSGGRSGGTEAFF. The full variable domain, with the rest looked up from reference TRBV7-9 and TRBJ1-1, is DTGVSQNPRHKITKRGQNVTFRCDPISEHNRLYWYRQTLGQGPEFLTYFQNEAQLEKSRLLSDRFSAERPKGSFSTLEIQRTEQGDSAMYLCASSGGRSGGTEAFFGQGTRLTVV.

The table lists this clonotype with a few counts. The gene calls are TRBV4-1 and TRBJ2-3; D not certain. The germline CDR1 and CDR2 sequences are MGHRA and YSYEKL. V was cut by 1 base and J by 0 bases, with 8 bases left in between. The CDR3 is 15 residues long. CDR3 sequence (DNA): TGCGCCAGCAGCCAAGGACTCTTCAGCACAGATACGCAGTATTTT. Amino acid sequence: CASSQGLFSTDTQYF.

The chain combines TRBV27 with TRBJ1-1; D may be TRBD1 (6 bases). CDR1 MNHEY and CDR2 SMNVEV come from the germline V gene (reference sequence). The CDR3 extends over 13 amino acids. With 7 bases removed from V and 4 bases from J, the gap between germline ends came to 13 bases. The CDR3 nucleotides read TGTGCCAGCATCCTGCAGGGGTCCACTGAAGCTTTCTTT. The encoded protein is CASILQGSTEAFF.

In this sample, this clonotype turned up many times. The gene calls are TRBV2 and TRBJ1-1, with 8 bases that match TRBD1. V gave up 5 bases and J gave up 1 base; unmatched junction bases: 3. This CDR3 contains 14 residues. CDR1 and CDR2 from the germline V gene are SNHLY and FYNNEI. The CDR3, as DNA: TGTGCCAGCAGTATGACAGGGGAGAACACTGAAGCTTTCTTT. This encodes CASSMTGENTEAFF.

The V and J genes are TRBV7-8 and TRBJ2-3; D perhaps matches TRBD2 (6 bases). Germline assignment: CDR1 SGHVS and CDR2 FQNEAQ. This CDR3 region has 16 residues. Trimming stripped 5 bases from V and 1 base from J, with 16 bases between. The CDR3 bases are TGTGCCAGCAGCCCCGGGACTTTCATGGGCACAGATACGCAGTATTTT. This translates into CASSPGTFMGTDTQYF.

This clonotype has only a few counts. CDR3 bases: TGTGCCAGCAGCGACACCAAGACAGGGGTAAACACCGGGGAGCTGTTTTTT. Translation gives CASSDTKTGVNTGELFF. The chain is built from TRBV9 and TRBJ2-2; 8 bases map to TRBD1. The CDR3 covers 17 residues. V trimming: 3 bases; J trimming: 2 bases; junction bases outside the gene matches: 9. Germline V gives CDR1 SGDLS, CDR2 YYNGEE.

The table lists this clonotype with many counts. This chain links TRBV12-3 or TRBV12-4 with TRBJ1-1; maybe TRBD1 (6 bases). The ends were cut back, 6 bases at V and 8 bases at J, with 19 bases in the middle. CDR3 length equals 14 residues. The CDR3 sequence: CASSSPDSVSEAFF. As DNA, the CDR3 is TGTGCCAGCAGCTCCCCGGACAGTGTTTCCGAAGCTTTCTTT.

This clonotype was recorded at least ten times. This chain joins TRBV2 and TRBJ2-7; no firm D call. There are 9 residues in the CDR3. From germline, CDR1 is SNHLY and CDR2 FYNNEI. In DNA form, the CDR3 reads TGTGTCACCCCCCCCGAGCAGTACGTC. Encoded protein: CVTPPEQYV.

The chain combines TRBV6-1 with TRBJ2-1; no definite D call. V was cut by 6 bases and J by 8 bases, with 20 bases left in between. CDR1 and CDR2 (germline): MNHNS, SASEGT. The CDR3 spans 15 residues. CDR3 protein: CASRAWVTNPDEQFF. CDR3 coding DNA: TGTGCCAGCAGAGCATGGGTCACCAACCCGGATGAGCAGTTCTTC.

There are many counts of this clonotype. The chain links TRBV15 to TRBJ2-7, with D maybe TRBD2 (6 bases). The germline V and J ends were trimmed by 3 bases and 2 bases, with 14 bases remaining between them. There are 15 residues in the CDR3. Germline V gene sequence: CDR1 LNHNV, CDR2 YYDKDF (reference sequence). This chain's CDR3 is CATSSYRDLPYEQYF. CDR3 in DNA: TGTGCCACCAGCAGTTATAGGGACTTACCCTACGAGCAGTACTTC.

This clonotype was found many times. The CDR3 nucleotides read TGTGCCAGCAGTGAATCCGAGGGATCGAATTCACCCCTCCACTTT. This codes for CASSESEGSNSPLHF. The chain joins TRBV6-1 to TRBJ1-6; D is unclear. This CDR3 is 15 amino acids long. V was clipped by 2 bases and J by 7 bases, with 12 bases between them. The germline CDR1 and CDR2 sequences are MNHNS and SASEGT.

This clonotype appeared many times. The V gene is TRBV25-1, the J gene TRBJ1-1; possibly TRBD1 for D (5 bases). Germline V CDR1 and CDR2: MGHDK, SYGVNS. This CDR3 is built from 15 residues. Trimming cost V 1 base and J 4 bases, with 13 bases left between them. CDR3: CASSEFGGLSTEAFF. The CDR3 coding sequence is TGTGCCAGCAGTGAATTCGGGGGTTTGAGCACTGAAGCTTTCTTT.

The chain has TRBV5-1 and TRBJ2-7; possible D gene TRBD1, 7 bases. Trimming cost V 1 base and J 4 bases, with 15 bases left between them. CDR3 size: 15 residues. Looked up from germline, CDR1 is SGHRS and CDR2 is YFSETQ. The DNA for the CDR3 is TGCGCCAGCAGCTTGCGGGCAGGGGGGACTTACGAGCAGTACTTC. This sequence encodes CASSLRAGGTYEQYF.

This sequence joins TRBV9 and TRBJ2-7; 7 bases align to TRBD1. Germline values: CDR1 SGDLS, CDR2 YYNGEE. The CDR3 has 13 residues. Trimming cost V 0 bases and J 4 bases; bases outside gene matches: 1. CDR3: CASSVEDRYEQYF. The CDR3 coding sequence is TGTGCCAGCAGCGTAGAGGACAGGTACGAGCAGTACTTC.